This paragraph reports one T cell receptor beta chain. Its matching antigen is unknown. This sample was included in a study of memory CD4+ T cells and cytomegalovirus serostatus. Overall study results and limits: The CMV-associated TCR signature appears largely within the CD4+ memory repertoire.

Single viable CD3+CD4+CD8-CD45RO+ cells were sorted as the memory CD4+ T cells. Clones were read by immunoSEQ multiplex PCR, and TCRdb kept only the in-frame ones, dropping some. The table has 40,000 to 45,000 clones, approximately 82% seen once; the top ten hold 1.5% to 2.5%. This sequence was found in an adult in good health and CMV-seronegative. Sequenced sample: memory CD4+ T cells from blood.

The CDR3 is CASTFNRGLGYTF. The CDR3 nucleotides are TGTGCCAGCACCTTCAACAGGGGGCTCGGCTACACCTTC. V and J are TRBV6-5 and TRBJ1-2, with 9 bases identical to TRBD1. The V gene end was trimmed by 7 bases and the J gene end by 8 bases; junction bases not matched to a gene: 8. CDR3 length: 13 amino acids. CDR1 is MNHEY, CDR2 SVGAGI, per germline.